The T cell receptor beta chain under discussion was sequenced for a study of cytomegalovirus exposure and HLA in healthy donors. As for the study in general: Both the approximately 130 validation repertoires and the roughly 620 first-cohort repertoires used the same platform, as reported by a later analysis. Study-wide points: Investigators reported around 150 TCR beta chains as tied to cytomegalovirus.

Comment on this clone: What it binds is not known.

The CDR3 runs to 14 residues. From germline, CDR1 is MNHEY and CDR2 SMNVEV (reference sequence). Trimming removed 2 bases at V and 3 bases at J, with 11 bases between. Sequencing used immunoSEQ multiplex PCR; TCRdb keeps in-frame clones, though not all of them. Here the sample spans about 330,000 clones, roughly 90% being singletons. The receptor comes from a young woman in good health and CMV-seronegative. The chain has TRBV27 and TRBJ2-7; weak D call: TRBD2 (5 bases). The sample consisted of PBMCs. The CDR3 DNA is TGTGCCAGCAGTTTACGCCTAGCCAGCTACGAGCAGTACTTC. Translating gives CASSLRLASYEQYF.